These T cell receptor beta chains were read from a single sample in a study of Ad26.COV2.S vaccination and SARS-CoV-2 variants. The method was immunoSEQ multiplex PCR; TCRdb's version includes in-frame clones alone and lacks a portion of them. This sample carries hundreds of thousands of clones, 65% to 90% of them seen once, and the ten largest clones take about 11%. The sequencing used peripheral blood, collected in a trial of Ad26.COV2.S vaccine versus placebo. The source is a person between 18 and 65 years old who received the Ad26.COV2.S COVID-19 vaccine or a placebo. Each CDR3 is given with its conserved first and last residue. The D gene is left open where the match is weak. A clone size is listed for some rows: how often the clone was seen (once, few, many), or a class if it is expanded.

j_gene	abundance	d_gene	v_gene	CDR3nt	CDR3aa
TRBJ1-5	once	.	TRBV12-3/TRBV12-4	TGTGCCAGCACCACGCAGGTACGGGGGCCCCAGCATTTT	CASTTQVRGPQHF
TRBJ2-1	.	.	TRBV25-1	TGTGCCAGCAGTGTCGGACAACCTAATGAGCAGTTCTTC	CASSVGQPNEQFF
TRBJ2-7	.	TRBD2	TRBV27	TGTGCCAGCAGCCAAACCCGACTAGCGGGAGGTCGCGAGCAGTACTTC	CASSQTRLAGGREQYF
TRBJ2-1	.	.	TRBV11-2	TGTGCCAGCAGCTTAGAGGCAGGGGGGTATGGTGAGCAGTTCTTC	CASSLEAGGYGEQFF
TRBJ2-1	.	TRBD1	TRBV19	TGTGCCAGTAGTAGAGGGACAGGCGGGTACAATGAGCAGTTCTTC	CASSRGTGGYNEQFF
TRBJ1-3	.	TRBD1	TRBV4-2	TGTGCCAGCAGCCAAGTAACGACAGGGGGTAGGGCAAACACCATATATTTT	CASSQVTTGGRANTIYF
TRBJ2-1	.	TRBD2	TRBV10-3	TGTGCCATCAGTGCCGGGACTAGCGGGAGCAATGAGCAGTTCTTC	CAISAGTSGSNEQFF
TRBJ2-1	.	.	TRBV18	TGTGCCAGCTCACCACAGGACAGCTCCTACAATGAGCAGTTCTTC	CASSPQDSSYNEQFF
TRBJ2-3	.	TRBD2	TRBV4-2	TGTGCCAGCAGCCAGGTTCTAGCGGGAGGAGATACGCAGTATTTT	CASSQVLAGGDTQYF
TRBJ2-3	.	TRBD1	TRBV19	TGTGCCAGTAGTAGGACAGGGGGTGAAGATACGCAGTATTTT	CASSRTGGEDTQYF
TRBJ2-3	.	TRBD2	TRBV30	TGTGCCTGGGGGACGGGACTAGCGGGACAAAGGGGAGATACGCAGTATTTT	CAWGTGLAGQRGDTQYF
TRBJ1-2	many	.	TRBV7-2	TGTGCCAGCAGCTCCCTCCGACAGGACCCTAACTATGGCTACACCTTC	CASSSLRQDPNYGYTF
TRBJ2-1	.	TRBD2	TRBV5-1	TGCGCCAGCAGCCCAGGGAGCGGGAGTAGGTACAATGAGCAGTTCTTC	CASSPGSGSRYNEQFF
TRBJ2-7	.	.	TRBV5-6	TGTGCCAGCAGCGAATCCGGGGGACATTTCTACGAGCAGTACTTC	CASSESGGHFYEQYF
TRBJ1-5	.	.	TRBV21-1	TGTGCCAGCAGCAACTCAGGGGTGAGGAGGAATCAGCCCCAGCATTTT	CASSNSGVRRNQPQHF
TRBJ2-2	few	TRBD1	TRBV6-5	TGTGCCAGCAGACAGGGGACCGGGGAGCTGTTTTTT	CASRQGTGELFF
TRBJ2-5	.	.	TRBV19	TGTGCCAGTGGGACCGGGCGCTTTCAAGAGACCCAGTACTTC	CASGTGRFQETQYF
TRBJ2-5	.	TRBD1	TRBV11-2	TGTGCCAGCAGCTTCGGACAGGGTTGGAGGGAAGAGACCCAGTACTTC	CASSFGQGWREETQYF
TRBJ2-2	.	TRBD2	TRBV24-1	TGTGCCACCAGTGACAATACTAGCGGGGGGCGGACCGGGGAGCTGTTTTTT	CATSDNTSGGRTGELFF
TRBJ2-2	.	.	TRBV11-2	TGTGCCAGCAGCCTCCTAACCAACACCGGGGAGCTGTTTTTT	CASSLLTNTGELFF
TRBJ2-3	.	TRBD2	TRBV11-2	TGTGCCAGCAGCTTGATAGCGGGGAGGGCAGATACGCAGTATTTT	CASSLIAGRADTQYF
TRBJ2-1	.	.	TRBV27	TGTGCCAGCAGTTCCGGACTCAGCTCCTACAATGAGCAGTTCTTC	CASSSGLSSYNEQFF
TRBJ2-7	.	.	TRBV28	TGTGCCAGCAGCGGCGGGCCCTACGAGCAGTACTTC	CASSGGPYEQYF
TRBJ1-1	few	.	TRBV7-8	TGTGCCAGCAGCCAAAACACTGAAGCTTTCTTT	CASSQNTEAFF
TRBJ2-3	.	TRBD2	TRBV4-2	TGTGCCAGCAGCCAAGAACTAGCGGGAGGAGGCACAGATACGCAGTATTTT	CASSQELAGGGTDTQYF
TRBJ2-7	.	.	TRBV5-4	TGTGCCAGCAGCTTCAAAGGGGCCTACGAGCAGTACTTC	CASSFKGAYEQYF
TRBJ2-3	.	.	TRBV28	TGTGCCAGCTACCCCGGACAGCTTAGCACAGATACGCAGTATTTT	CASYPGQLSTDTQYF
TRBJ2-1	.	.	TRBV5-8	TGTGCCAGCAGCTTGGGGCTGGGACCCAACAATGAGCAGTTCTTC	CASSLGLGPNNEQFF
TRBJ2-5	.	.	TRBV7-8	TGTGCCAGCAGCCCCGTTAGCCAAGAGACCCAGTACTTC	CASSPVSQETQYF
TRBJ1-2	once	TRBD1	TRBV6-5	TGTGCCAGCAGATCCCAGGGGGCGGACTATGGCTACACCTTC	CASRSQGADYGYTF
TRBJ2-7	.	TRBD2	TRBV7-2	TGTGCCAGCAGCCAGCGGGGGACGGGGCAATACGAGCAGTACTTC	CASSQRGTGQYEQYF
TRBJ1-1	.	.	TRBV6-4	TGTGCCAGCAGTGACCAAATGAACACTGAAGCTTTCTTT	CASSDQMNTEAFF
TRBJ2-1	.	TRBD2	TRBV5-4	TGTGCCGGACGGACTAGCGGGAGGAATGAGCAGTTCTTC	CAGRTSGRNEQFF
TRBJ1-5	.	.	TRBV4-3	TGCGCCAGCAGCCAAGAAGTCGGGCGGCCCCAGCATTTT	CASSQEVGRPQHF
TRBJ1-1	.	.	TRBV27	TGTGCCAGCTCCACCGGGGGGAGCACTGAAGCTTTCTTT	CASSTGGSTEAFF
TRBJ2-7	.	TRBD2	TRBV4-1	TGCGCCAGCAGCCAAGCTAGAACTAGCGGGGGACCCTACGAGCAGTACTTC	CASSQARTSGGPYEQYF
TRBJ1-1	.	.	TRBV27	TGTGCCAGCAGCCTCAGGGGACCCCCTGGGGTTTTCTTT	CASSLRGPPGVFF
TRBJ1-5	.	TRBD1	TRBV6-5	TGCGCATACCGGGACAGGGAAGTAGGCAATCAGCCCCAGCATTTT	CAYRDREVGNQPQHF
TRBJ1-2	.	.	TRBV5-4	TGTGCCAGCAGCTTGCCTGCTAACTATGGCTACACCTTC	CASSLPANYGYTF
TRBJ1-5	.	.	TRBV5-1	TGCGCCAGCAGCTTCGAGTCAGGGGATCAGCCCCAGCATTTT	CASSFESGDQPQHF
TRBJ1-6	.	.	TRBV30	TGTGCCTGGAAGAGACGGGGAGTCGGAAGGCCTAGCTCCTATAATTCACCCCTCCACTTT	CAWKRRGVGRPSSYNSPLHF
TRBJ2-1	.	TRBD2	TRBV19	TGTGCCAGTAGTCGTTACGGGCTAGCGGGAGACAATGAGCAGTTCTTC	CASSRYGLAGDNEQFF
TRBJ2-3	once	TRBD2	TRBV11-2	TGTGCCAGCAGCCGGACTAGCGGGAGCACAGATACGCAGTATTTT	CASSRTSGSTDTQYF
TRBJ1-5	few	.	TRBV5-4	TGTGCCAGCAGCTCATATAACGCGGGGCCCCAGCATTTT	CASSSYNAGPQHF
TRBJ1-1	.	.	TRBV30	TGTGCCTGGAGTGTGCGGGGGTGGACTGAAGCTTTCTTT	CAWSVRGWTEAFF
TRBJ1-2	.	TRBD1	TRBV5-4	TGTGCCAGCAGCCCGGTGGGGACAGGGCGCAACTATGGCTACACCTTC	CASSPVGTGRNYGYTF
TRBJ2-7	.	TRBD2	TRBV7-2	TGTGCCAGCAGCTGGGGGGGGACTACCTCCTACGAGCAGTACTTC	CASSWGGTTSYEQYF
TRBJ2-1	.	.	TRBV7-9	TGTGCCAGCAGCCCCTCGGAGGCCAGCTCCTACAATGAGCAGTTCTTC	CASSPSEASSYNEQFF
TRBJ1-5	.	.	TRBV7-9	TGTGCCAGCAGCTTAGCAGGGCAAGGCAATCAGCCCCAGCATTTT	CASSLAGQGNQPQHF
TRBJ2-1	.	.	TRBV28	TGTGCCAGCAGGAAACAGGGGAGGGCCAATTACAATGAGCAGTTCTTC	CASRKQGRANYNEQFF
TRBJ2-7	.	TRBD1	TRBV2	TGTGCCAGCAGACGGGACAGGGGGCTTATCTACGAGCAGTACTTC	CASRRDRGLIYEQYF
TRBJ2-7	.	.	TRBV3-1/TRBV3-2	TGTGCCAGCAGCCAAGATAATTTGGGGTACGAGCAGTACTTC	CASSQDNLGYEQYF
TRBJ2-3	.	.	TRBV2	TGTGCCAGCATCCCTGGGACACTTAACCCCGATACGCAGTATTTT	CASIPGTLNPDTQYF
TRBJ2-1	.	TRBD2	TRBV18	TGTGCCAGCTCACAGGGGACTAGCGGGAGTGGGCCTTACAATGAGCAGTTCTTC	CASSQGTSGSGPYNEQFF
TRBJ1-2	.	.	TRBV4-3	TGCGCCAGCAGCCAAGAGACGAAAACAGGGAACTATGGCTACACCTTC	CASSQETKTGNYGYTF
TRBJ1-2	.	.	TRBV4-1	TGCGCCAGCAGCGGGCAGGGAGTTTATGGCTACACCTTC	CASSGQGVYGYTF
TRBJ2-6	.	.	TRBV7-2	TGTGCCAGCAGCTTAGTACCGCGGGCGTCTGGGGCCAACGTCCTGACTTTC	CASSLVPRASGANVLTF
TRBJ1-6	.	.	TRBV27	TGTGCCAGCAGTTATAAGGGGAGGGTTTTGGGGACACCCCTCCACTTT	CASSYKGRVLGTPLHF